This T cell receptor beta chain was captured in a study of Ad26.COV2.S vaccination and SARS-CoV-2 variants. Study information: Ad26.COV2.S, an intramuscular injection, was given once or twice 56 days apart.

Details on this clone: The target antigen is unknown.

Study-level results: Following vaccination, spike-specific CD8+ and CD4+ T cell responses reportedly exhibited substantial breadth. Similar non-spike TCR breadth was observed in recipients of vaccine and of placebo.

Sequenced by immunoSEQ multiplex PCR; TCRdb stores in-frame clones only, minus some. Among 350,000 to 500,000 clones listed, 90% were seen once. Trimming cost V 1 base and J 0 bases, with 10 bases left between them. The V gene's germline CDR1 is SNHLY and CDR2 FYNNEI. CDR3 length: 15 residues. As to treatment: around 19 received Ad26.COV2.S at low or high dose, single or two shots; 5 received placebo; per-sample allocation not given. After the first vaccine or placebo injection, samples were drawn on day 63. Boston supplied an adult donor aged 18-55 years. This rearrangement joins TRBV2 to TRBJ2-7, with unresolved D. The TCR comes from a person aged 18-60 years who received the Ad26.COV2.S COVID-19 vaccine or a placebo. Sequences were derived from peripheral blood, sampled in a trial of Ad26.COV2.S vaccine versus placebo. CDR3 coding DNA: TGTGCCAGCAGTGAAGGTCCCCGAATCTCCTACGAGCAGTACTTC. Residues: CASSEGPRISYEQYF.